This T cell receptor beta chain was captured by sequencing in a study of shared clonotypes between healthy human individuals. Study-wide points: It was expected that sequencing depth would affect clonotype sharing among donors.

With respect to this clone: Antigen: not known.

Naivety among CD8 cells was defined by CD45RO negativity and positive CCR7 selection, thereby excluding terminally differentiated effector memory CD45RA+ cells. Germline CDR1 is LNHDA and CDR2 is SQIVND (reference sequence). With 6 bases removed from V and 8 bases from J, the gap between germline ends came to 14 bases. The length of the CDR3 is 13 residues. For sorted subsets, 150 to 200 ng DNA per replicate equaled roughly 30,000 T cell genomes. The protocol was immunoSEQ multiplex PCR, while the TCRdb copy is restricted to in-frame clones and leaves out a portion. The top ten clones hold 0.11% of a sample with about 590,000 clones, nearly 97% of them seen once.

Sequenced: naive CD8+ T cells sorted from blood. V usage is TRBV19 and J usage is TRBJ1-5, with no clear D. This TCR came from a woman in her 30s in good health. CDR3 sequence reads: CASSSFGVEPQHF. The CDR3 DNA reads as TGTGCCAGTAGCAGCTTTGGCGTGGAGCCCCAGCATTTT.